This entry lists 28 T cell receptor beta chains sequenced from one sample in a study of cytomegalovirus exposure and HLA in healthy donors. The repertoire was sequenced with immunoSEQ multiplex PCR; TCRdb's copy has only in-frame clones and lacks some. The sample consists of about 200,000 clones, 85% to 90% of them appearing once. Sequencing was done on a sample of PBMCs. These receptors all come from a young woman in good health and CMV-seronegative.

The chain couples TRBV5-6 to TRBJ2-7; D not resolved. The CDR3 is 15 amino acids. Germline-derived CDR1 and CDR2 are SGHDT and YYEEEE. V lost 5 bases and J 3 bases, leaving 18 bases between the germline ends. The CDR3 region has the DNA TGTGCCAGCAGTCCGGCTGACAATCCTTTCTACGAGCAGTACTTC. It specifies CASSPADNPFYEQYF. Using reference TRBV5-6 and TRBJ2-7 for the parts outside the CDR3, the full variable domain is DAGVTQSPTHLIKTRGQQVTLRCSPKSGHDTVSWYQQALGQGPQFIFQYYEEEERQRGNFPDRFSGHQFPNYSSELNVNALLLGDSALYLCASSPADNPFYEQYFGPGTRLTVT.

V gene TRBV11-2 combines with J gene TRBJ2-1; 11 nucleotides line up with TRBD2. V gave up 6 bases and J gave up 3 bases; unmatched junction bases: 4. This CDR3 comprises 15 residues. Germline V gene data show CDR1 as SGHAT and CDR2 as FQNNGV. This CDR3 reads CASRPLAGVYNEQFF. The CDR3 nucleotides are TGTGCCAGCAGGCCACTAGCGGGAGTCTACAATGAGCAGTTCTTC.

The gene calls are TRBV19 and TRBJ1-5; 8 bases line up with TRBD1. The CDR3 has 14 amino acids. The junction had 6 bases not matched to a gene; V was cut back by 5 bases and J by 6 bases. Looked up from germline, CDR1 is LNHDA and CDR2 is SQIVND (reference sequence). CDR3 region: CASSENTGGQPQHF. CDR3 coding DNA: TGTGCCAGTAGTGAAAATACAGGGGGTCAGCCCCAGCATTTT.

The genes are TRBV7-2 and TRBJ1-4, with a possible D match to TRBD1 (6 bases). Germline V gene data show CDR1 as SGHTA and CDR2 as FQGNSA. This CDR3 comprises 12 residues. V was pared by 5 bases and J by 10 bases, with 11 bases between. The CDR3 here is CASSLTRGKLFF. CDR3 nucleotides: TGTGCCAGCAGCCTTACCAGGGGAAAACTGTTTTTT.

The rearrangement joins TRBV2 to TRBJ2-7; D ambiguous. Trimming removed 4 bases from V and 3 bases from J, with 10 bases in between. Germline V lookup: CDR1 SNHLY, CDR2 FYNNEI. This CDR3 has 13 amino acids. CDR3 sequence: CASSGNKNYEQYF. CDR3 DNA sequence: TGTGCCAGCAGTGGTAACAAGAACTACGAGCAGTACTTC.

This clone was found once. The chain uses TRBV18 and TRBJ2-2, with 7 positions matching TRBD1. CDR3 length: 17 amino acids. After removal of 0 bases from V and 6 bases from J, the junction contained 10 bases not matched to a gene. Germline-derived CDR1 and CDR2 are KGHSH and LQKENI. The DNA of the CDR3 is TGTGCCAGCTCACCACCGACAGGGCAAGCGTATGCCGGGGAGCTGTTTTTT. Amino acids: CASSPPTGQAYAGELFF. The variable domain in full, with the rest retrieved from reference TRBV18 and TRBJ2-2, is NAGVMQNPRHLVRRRGQEARLRCSPMKGHSHVYWYRQLPEEGLKFMVYLQKENIIDESGMPKERFSAEFPKEGPSILRIQQVVRGDSAAYFCASSPPTGQAYAGELFFGEGSRLTVL.

This CDR3 is CASSRGTEPNEKLFF. Written as DNA, the CDR3 is TGTGCCAGTAGCCGAGGGACAGAACCTAATGAAAAACTGTTTTTT. The rearrangement joins TRBV19 to TRBJ1-4; 7 bases are a match to TRBD1. The ends lost 6 bases at V and 3 bases at J; junction bases unmatched: 7. Germline V gene data show CDR1 as LNHDA and CDR2 as SQIVND (reference sequence). The CDR3 extends over 15 amino acids.

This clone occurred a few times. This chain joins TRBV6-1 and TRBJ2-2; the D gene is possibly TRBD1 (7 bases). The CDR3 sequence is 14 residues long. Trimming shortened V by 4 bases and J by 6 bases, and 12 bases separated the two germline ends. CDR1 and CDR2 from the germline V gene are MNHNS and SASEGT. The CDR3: CASSGGTASGELFF. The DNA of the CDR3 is TGTGCCAGCAGTGGCGGGACAGCATCCGGGGAGCTGTTTTTT.

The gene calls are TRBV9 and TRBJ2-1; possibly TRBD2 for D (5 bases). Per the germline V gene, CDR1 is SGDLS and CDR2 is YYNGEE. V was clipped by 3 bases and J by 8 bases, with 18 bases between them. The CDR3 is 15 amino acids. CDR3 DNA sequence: TGTGCCAGCAGCGCACAAAGGACTGTATACGATGAGCAGTTCTTC. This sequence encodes CASSAQRTVYDEQFF.

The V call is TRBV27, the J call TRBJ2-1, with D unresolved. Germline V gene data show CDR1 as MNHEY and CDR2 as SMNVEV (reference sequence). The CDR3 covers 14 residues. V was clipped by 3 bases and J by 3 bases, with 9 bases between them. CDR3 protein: CASSLSYYYNEQFF. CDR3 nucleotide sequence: TGTGCCAGCAGTTTGTCCTACTACTACAATGAGCAGTTCTTC.

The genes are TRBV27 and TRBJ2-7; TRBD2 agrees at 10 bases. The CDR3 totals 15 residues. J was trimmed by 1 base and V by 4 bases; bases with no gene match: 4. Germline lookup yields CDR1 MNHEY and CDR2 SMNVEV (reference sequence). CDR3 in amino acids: CASSSSGSMSYEQYF. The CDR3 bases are TGTGCCAGCAGTTCTAGCGGGAGTATGTCCTACGAGCAGTACTTC.

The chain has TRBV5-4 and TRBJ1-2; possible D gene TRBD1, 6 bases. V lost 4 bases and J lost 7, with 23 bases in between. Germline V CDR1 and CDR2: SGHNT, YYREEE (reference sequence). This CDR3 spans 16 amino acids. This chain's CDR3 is CASSIGGRGGVSGYTF. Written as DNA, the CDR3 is TGTGCCAGCAGCATAGGAGGACGCGGGGGCGTAAGTGGCTACACCTTC.

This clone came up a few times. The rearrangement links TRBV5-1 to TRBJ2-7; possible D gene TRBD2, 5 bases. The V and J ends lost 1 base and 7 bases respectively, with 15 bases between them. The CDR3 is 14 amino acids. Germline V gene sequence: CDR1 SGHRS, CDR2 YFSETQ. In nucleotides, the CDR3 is TGCGCCAGCAGCTTGAGCGGTAGGGTTGGAGAGCAGTACTTC. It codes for CASSLSGRVGEQYF.

For the CDR3, the DNA is TGTGCCAGCAGCCAAGAGGTCCCCGGTAGCTATGGCTACACCTTC. This codes for CASSQEVPGSYGYTF. The chain has TRBV4-2 and TRBJ1-2; no reliable D call. This CDR3 has 15 amino acids. Trimming took off 0 bases at V and 4 bases at J, with 12 bases between the two ends. Germline loops: CDR1 LGHNA, CDR2 YNFKEQ.

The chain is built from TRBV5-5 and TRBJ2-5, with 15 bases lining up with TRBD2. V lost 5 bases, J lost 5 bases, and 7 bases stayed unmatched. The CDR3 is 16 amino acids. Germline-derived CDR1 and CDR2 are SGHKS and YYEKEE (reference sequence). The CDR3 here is CASRGWGLAGGETQYF. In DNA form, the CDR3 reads TGTGCCAGCAGAGGATGGGGACTAGCGGGAGGTGAGACCCAGTACTTC. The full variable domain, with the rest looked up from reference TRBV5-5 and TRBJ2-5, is DAGVTQSPTHLIKTRGQQVTLRCSPISGHKSVSWYQQVLGQGPQFIFQYYEKEERGRGNFPDRFSARQFPNYSSELNVNALLLGDSALYLCASRGWGLAGGETQYFGPGTRLLVL.

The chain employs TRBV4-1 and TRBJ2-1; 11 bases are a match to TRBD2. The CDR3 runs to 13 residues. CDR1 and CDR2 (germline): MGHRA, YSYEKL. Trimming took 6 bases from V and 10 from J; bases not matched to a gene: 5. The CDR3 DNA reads TGCGCCAGCAGGCTAGCGGGGGGCGGGGAGCAGTTCTTC. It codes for CASRLAGGGEQFF.

CDR3 sequence reads: CASSRTSGRSRGYEQYF. The CDR3 bases are TGTGCCAGCAGCCGGACTAGCGGGAGAAGTCGGGGGTACGAGCAGTACTTC. This rearrangement joins TRBV28 to TRBJ2-7; 13 bases line up with TRBD2. Per the germline V gene, CDR1 is MDHEN and CDR2 is SYDVKM. V gave up 6 bases and J gave up 4 bases; unmatched junction bases: 12. The CDR3 loop spans 17 amino acids. Combining the CDR3 with reference TRBV28 and TRBJ2-7 gives the whole variable domain DVKVTQSSRYLVKRTGEKVFLECVQDMDHENMFWYRQDPGLGLRLIYFSYDVKMKEKGDIPEGYSVSREKKERFSLILESASTNQTSMYLCASSRTSGRSRGYEQYFGPGTRLTVT.

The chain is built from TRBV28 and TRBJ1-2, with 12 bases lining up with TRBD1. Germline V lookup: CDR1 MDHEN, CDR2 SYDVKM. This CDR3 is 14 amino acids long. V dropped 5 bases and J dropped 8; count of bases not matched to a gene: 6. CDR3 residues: CASSPGQGARGYTF. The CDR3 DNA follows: TGTGCCAGCAGTCCGGGACAGGGGGCGCGAGGCTACACCTTC.

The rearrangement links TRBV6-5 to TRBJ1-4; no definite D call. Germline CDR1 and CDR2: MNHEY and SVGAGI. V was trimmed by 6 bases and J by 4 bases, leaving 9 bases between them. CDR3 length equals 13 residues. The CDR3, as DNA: TGTGCCAGCAGGGGCCATAATAATGAAAAACTGTTTTTT. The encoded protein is CASRGHNNEKLFF.

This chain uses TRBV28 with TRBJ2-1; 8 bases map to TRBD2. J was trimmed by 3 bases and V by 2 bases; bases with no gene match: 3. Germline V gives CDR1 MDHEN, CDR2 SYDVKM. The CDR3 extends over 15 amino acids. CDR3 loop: CASSLEAGGYNEQFF. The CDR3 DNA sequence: TGTGCCAGCAGTTTAGAGGCGGGAGGCTACAATGAGCAGTTCTTC.

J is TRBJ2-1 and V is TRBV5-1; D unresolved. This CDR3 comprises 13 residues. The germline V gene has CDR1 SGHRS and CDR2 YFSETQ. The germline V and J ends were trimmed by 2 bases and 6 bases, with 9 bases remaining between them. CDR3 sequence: CASSFLQRNEQFF. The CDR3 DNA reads TGCGCCAGCAGCTTCTTACAACGCAATGAGCAGTTCTTC.

The CDR3 spells CASSSGQGAGNTIYF. DNA for the CDR3: TGTGCCAGCAGCTCCGGACAGGGGGCTGGAAACACCATATATTTT. V is TRBV7-6 and J is TRBJ1-3; 10 bases match TRBD1. The CDR3 length is 15 residues. Germline CDR1 reads SGHVS; CDR2 reads FNYEAQ. With 4 bases clipped from V and 2 bases from J, the junction kept 2 bases outside the gene matches.

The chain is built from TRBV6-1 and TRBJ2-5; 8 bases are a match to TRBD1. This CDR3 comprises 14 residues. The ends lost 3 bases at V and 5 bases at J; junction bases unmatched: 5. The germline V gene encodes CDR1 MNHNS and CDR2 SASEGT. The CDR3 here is CASSEDRETETQYF. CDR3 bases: TGTGCCAGCAGTGAGGACAGGGAGACTGAGACCCAGTACTTC.

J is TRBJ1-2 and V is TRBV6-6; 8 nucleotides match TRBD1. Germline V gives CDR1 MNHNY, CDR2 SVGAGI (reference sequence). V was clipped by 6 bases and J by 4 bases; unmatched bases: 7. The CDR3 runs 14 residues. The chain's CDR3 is CASSSQDRGYGYTF. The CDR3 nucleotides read TGTGCCAGCAGCTCCCAAGACAGGGGCTATGGCTACACCTTC.

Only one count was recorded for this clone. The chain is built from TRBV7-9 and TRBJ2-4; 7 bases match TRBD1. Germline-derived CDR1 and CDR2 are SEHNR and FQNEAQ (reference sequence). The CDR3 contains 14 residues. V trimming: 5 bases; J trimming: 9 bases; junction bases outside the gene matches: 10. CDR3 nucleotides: TGTGCCAGCAGCACGTGGACAGGCGATGGCATTCAGTACTTC. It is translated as CASSTWTGDGIQYF.

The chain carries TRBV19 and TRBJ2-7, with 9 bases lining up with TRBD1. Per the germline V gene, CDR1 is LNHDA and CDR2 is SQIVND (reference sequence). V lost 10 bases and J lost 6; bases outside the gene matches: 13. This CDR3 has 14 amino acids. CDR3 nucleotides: TGTGCCACCTCACACGGACAGGGGATGGGCGAGCAGTACTTC. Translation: CATSHGQGMGEQYF.

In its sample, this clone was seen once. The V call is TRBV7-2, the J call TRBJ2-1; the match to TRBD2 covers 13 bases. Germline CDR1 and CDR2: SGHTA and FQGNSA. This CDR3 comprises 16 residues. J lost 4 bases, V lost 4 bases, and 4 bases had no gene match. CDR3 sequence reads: CASSSTSGRRYNEQFF. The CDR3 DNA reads TGTGCCAGCAGCTCGACTAGCGGGAGGCGGTACAATGAGCAGTTCTTC.

DNA for the CDR3: TGTGCCAGCAGTGAAGTGGGGCTAGCGCCTTACAATGAGCAGTTCTTC. Amino acids: CASSEVGLAPYNEQFF. The V gene is TRBV6-1, the J gene TRBJ2-1; TRBD2 might be the D (6 bases). V was pared by 1 base and J by 4 bases, with 14 bases between. Per germline, CDR1 MNHNS and CDR2 SASEGT. There are 16 residues in the CDR3.